This T cell receptor beta chain originates from a study of radiotherapy plus CTLA-4 blockade in lung cancer (dated by TCRdb to the late 2010s). Regarding the research as a whole: Among the enrolled patients, approximately 18% had an objective response, and around 31% reached disease control. The investigation overall reported the following: TCR clones derived from tumors expanded in peripheral blood after treatment with radiotherapy and ipilimumab. Early dynamic changes in blood T cell clones, together with increased serum interferon-beta after radiation, were reported as the strongest predictors of response.

The library came from the immunoSEQ multiplex PCR assay. TCRdb holds this immuneACCESS table with in-frame rearrangements only. Some clones are missing; in checked studies, unresolved V genes explain under half, and the rest has no known cause. This sample holds 80,000 or so clones; about four fifths were observed only once. The ten largest clones take up 3.5% to 4.5% of the sample. About this clone: Its antigen remains unidentified. No per-base quality is available; no much larger clone lies one base away.

In this study, focal radiation therapy paired with CTLA-4 blockade (ipilimumab) was tested in patients who had chemo-refractory metastatic non-small-cell lung cancer. The CDR3 measures 15 amino acids from cysteine to phenylalanine. Only CDR3 DNA is held: 45 bases, read in frame from base 1. V is cut back by 5 bases and J by 6 bases, with 8 bases in the junction unmatched. The germline V gene yields SGHAT for CDR1 and FQNNGV for CDR2. Sequencing used peripheral blood, obtained from a patient treated with radiotherapy plus ipilimumab. The chain was built from TRBV11-2 and TRBJ2-7, with 12 bases aligning to TRBD1. The receptor comes from a human donor with non-small cell lung cancer who had a partial response to radiotherapy plus ipilimumab. Some clones in this sample may be carry-over from other donors' samples. The CDR3 protein is CASSGTGGAGGEQYF. The DNA sequence is given as TGTGCCAGCAGCGGGACAGGGGGCGCGGGCGGCGAGCAGTACTTC. Extended through the reference TRBV11-2 and TRBJ2-7 proteins, this CDR3 yields the full variable domain: EAGVAQSPRYKIIEKRQSVAFWCNPISGHATLYWYQQILGQGPKLLIQFQNNGVVDDSQLPKDRFSAERLKGVDSTLKIQPAKLEDSAVYLCASSGTGGAGGEQYFGPGTRLTVT.